These T cell receptor beta chains were read from a single sample in a study of shared T cell receptors in the human thymus. Here immunoSEQ multiplex PCR was the method, and the copy in TCRdb shows in-frame clones only, minus some. The sample includes some 700,000 clones, 80% to 90% of them seen just once. A further study also used this sample, focusing on human thymus T cells.

Sequencing was done on a sample of thymocytes. These receptors all stem from a girl less than two years old with a congenital heart defect. The CDR3 runs from the conserved cysteine through the conserved F or W.

length: 13
V: TRBV7-9
J: TRBJ1-2
CDR3: CASSPSGSRDYTF

length: 12
V: TRBV13
J: TRBJ1-1
CDR3: CASSAQGTEAFF

length: 17
V: TRBV5-1
J: TRBJ2-3
CDR3: CASSLSTQGRFTDTQYF

length: 12
V: TRBV28
J: TRBJ1-1
CDR3: CASSLTGQGAFF

length: 15
V: TRBV29-1
J: TRBJ2-7
CDR3: CSVAPRTGLSYEQYF

length: 16
V: TRBV19
J: TRBJ1-5
CDR3: CASSIQGPKLNQPQHF

length: 19
V: TRBV9
J: TRBJ1-1
CDR3: CASSVEGREGTPSNTEAFF

length: 16
V: TRBV25-1
J: TRBJ2-1
CDR3: CASSEWVAGTYNEQFF

length: 14
V: TRBV28
J: TRBJ2-2
CDR3: CASTPPGNTGELFF

length: 17
V: TRBV18
J: TRBJ2-1
CDR3: CASSPLRGVSRKNEQFF

length: 15
V: TRBV28
J: TRBJ1-2
CDR3: CATSYQGAFFYGYTF

length: 14
V: TRBV28
J: TRBJ1-1
CDR3: CASRKQGADTEAFF

length: 21
V: TRBV5-1
J: TRBJ2-2
CDR3: CASSLESGLVRGGKNTGELFF

length: 14
V: TRBV5-5
J: TRBJ2-7
CDR3: CASSVGDREYEQYF

length: 13
V: TRBV7-8
J: TRBJ2-7
CDR3: CASSFLTAYEQYF

length: 16
V: TRBV10-3
J: TRBJ1-2
CDR3: CATTVHGTGANYGYTF

length: 13
V: TRBV27
J: TRBJ2-3
CDR3: CASTPRGADTQYF

length: 22
V: TRBV19
J: TRBJ1-2
CDR3: CASSPRTGTLVPSYLANYGYTF

length: 15
V: TRBV9
J: TRBJ1-1
CDR3: CASSVGGQGNTEAFF

length: 15
V: TRBV2
J: TRBJ1-6
CDR3: CASSEEQEYNSPLHF

length: 17
V: TRBV4-2
J: TRBJ1-1
CDR3: CASSPPPGGYEDTEAFF

length: 17
V: TRBV9
J: TRBJ2-1
CDR3: CASSVAPGGLAGTEQFF

length: 13
V: TRBV10-2
J: TRBJ2-1
CDR3: CASSAGVPLEQFF

length: 15
V: TRBV6-5
J: TRBJ2-1
CDR3: CASSRTSGTHNEQFF

length: 12
V: TRBV7-9
J: TRBJ1-1
CDR3: CAGREGSTEAFF